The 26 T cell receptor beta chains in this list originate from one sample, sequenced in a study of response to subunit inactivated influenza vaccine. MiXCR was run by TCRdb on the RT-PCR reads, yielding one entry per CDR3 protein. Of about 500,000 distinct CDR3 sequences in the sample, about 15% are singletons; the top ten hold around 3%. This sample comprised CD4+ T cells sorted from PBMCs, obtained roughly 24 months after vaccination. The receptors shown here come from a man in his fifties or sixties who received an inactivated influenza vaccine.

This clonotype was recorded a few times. CDR3 coding DNA: TGTGCCAGTAGTCAACGACTAGCTGCTAGCACAGATACGCAGTATTTT. As protein: CASSQRLAASTDTQYF. The rearrangement links TRBV19 to TRBJ2-3; 7 bases map to TRBD2. This CDR3 has 16 amino acids. CDR1 LNHDA and CDR2 SQIVND come from the germline V gene (reference sequence). Trimming took 5 bases from V and 0 from J; bases not matched to a gene: 8.

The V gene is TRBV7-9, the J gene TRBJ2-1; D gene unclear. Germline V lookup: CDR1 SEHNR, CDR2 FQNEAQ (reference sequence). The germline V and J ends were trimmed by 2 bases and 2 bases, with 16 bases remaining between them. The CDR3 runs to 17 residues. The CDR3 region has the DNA TGTGCCAGCAGCTTATTGGTCCCCCCCGGCCCCTACAATGAGCAGTTCTTC. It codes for CASSLLVPPGPYNEQFF.

Here the CDR3 DNA reads TGCGCCAGCAGCTACAAGGGGAGCACAGATACGCAGTATTTT. Its protein is CASSYKGSTDTQYF. The chain links TRBV4-3 to TRBJ2-3, with TRBD1 as a possible D gene (5 bases). Germline V gene sequence: CDR1 LGHNA, CDR2 YSLEER. The V gene lost 5 bases and the J gene lost 0 bases, with 9 bases spanning the gap. The CDR3 loop spans 14 amino acids.

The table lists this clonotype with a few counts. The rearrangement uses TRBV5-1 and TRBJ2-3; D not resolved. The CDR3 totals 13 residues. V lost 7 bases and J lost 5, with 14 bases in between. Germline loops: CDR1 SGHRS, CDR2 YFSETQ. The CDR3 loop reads CASASTTQDTQYF. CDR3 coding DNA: TGCGCCAGCGCCTCGACAACCCAAGATACGCAGTATTTT.

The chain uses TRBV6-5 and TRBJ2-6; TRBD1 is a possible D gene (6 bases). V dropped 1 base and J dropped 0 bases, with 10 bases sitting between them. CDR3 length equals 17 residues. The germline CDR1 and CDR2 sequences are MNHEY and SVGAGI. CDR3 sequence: CASSYFKGGSGANVLTF. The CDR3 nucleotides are TGTGCCAGCAGTTACTTTAAAGGGGGCTCTGGGGCCAACGTCCTGACTTTC.

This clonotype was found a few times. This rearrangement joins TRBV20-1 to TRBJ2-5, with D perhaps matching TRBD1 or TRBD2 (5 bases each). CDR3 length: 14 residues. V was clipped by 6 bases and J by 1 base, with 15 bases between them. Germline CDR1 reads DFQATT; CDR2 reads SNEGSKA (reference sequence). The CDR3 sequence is CSASLGTIQETQYF. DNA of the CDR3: TGCAGTGCATCCCTTGGGACGATCCAAGAGACCCAGTACTTC.

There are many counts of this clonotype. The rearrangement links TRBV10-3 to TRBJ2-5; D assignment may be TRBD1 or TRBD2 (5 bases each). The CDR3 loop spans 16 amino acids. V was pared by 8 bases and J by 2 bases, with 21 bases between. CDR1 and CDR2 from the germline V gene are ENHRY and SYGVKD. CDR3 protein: CAIGNGDPFQQETQYF. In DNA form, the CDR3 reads TGTGCCATCGGTAACGGGGACCCCTTCCAACAAGAGACCCAGTACTTC.

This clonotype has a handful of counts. CDR3 residues: CSASPGGPNEQYF. CDR3 nucleotide sequence: TGCAGTGCTAGCCCGGGAGGGCCTAACGAGCAGTACTTC. The rearrangement joins TRBV20-1 to TRBJ2-7; the match to TRBD2 covers 8 bases. Germline V gene data show CDR1 as DFQATT and CDR2 as SNEGSKA (reference sequence). V shed 3 bases and J 5 bases; nucleotides not matched to a gene: 6. CDR3 size: 13 residues.

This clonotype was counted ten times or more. The DNA for the CDR3 is TGTGCCATCGGGCGGGAGGCCTACAATGAGCAGTTCTTC. Its protein is CAIGREAYNEQFF. V usage is TRBV10-3 and J usage is TRBJ2-1, with 8 bases that match TRBD2. Germline V gives CDR1 ENHRY, CDR2 SYGVKD. The CDR3 contains 13 residues. The V and J ends lost 8 bases and 2 bases, in that order; junction bases with no gene match: 2.

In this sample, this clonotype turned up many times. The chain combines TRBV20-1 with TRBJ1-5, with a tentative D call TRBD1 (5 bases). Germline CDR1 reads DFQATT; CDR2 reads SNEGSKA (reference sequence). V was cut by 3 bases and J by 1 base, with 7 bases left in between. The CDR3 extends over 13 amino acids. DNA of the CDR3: TGCAGTGCTAGCGAGGGGAGCAATCAGCCCCAGCATTTT. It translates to CSASEGSNQPQHF.

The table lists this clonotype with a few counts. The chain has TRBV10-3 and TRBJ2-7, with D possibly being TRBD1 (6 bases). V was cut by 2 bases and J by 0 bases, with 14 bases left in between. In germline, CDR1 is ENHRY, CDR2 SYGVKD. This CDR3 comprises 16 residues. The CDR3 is CAISEKYQGSSYEQYF. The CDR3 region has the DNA TGTGCCATCAGTGAGAAATATCAGGGGAGCTCCTACGAGCAGTACTTC.

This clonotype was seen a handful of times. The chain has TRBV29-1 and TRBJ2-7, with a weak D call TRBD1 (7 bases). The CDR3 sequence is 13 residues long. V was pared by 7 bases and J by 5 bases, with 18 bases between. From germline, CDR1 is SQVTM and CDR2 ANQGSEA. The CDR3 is CSAGGTTGNEQYF. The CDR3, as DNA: TGCAGCGCAGGGGGGACCACCGGCAACGAGCAGTACTTC.

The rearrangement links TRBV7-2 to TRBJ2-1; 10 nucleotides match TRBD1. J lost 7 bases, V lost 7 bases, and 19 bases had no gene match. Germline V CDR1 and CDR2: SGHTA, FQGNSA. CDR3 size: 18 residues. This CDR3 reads CASTLGRSRDRGANEQFF. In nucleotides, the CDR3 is TGTGCCAGCACCCTAGGGCGGAGTAGGGACAGGGGTGCAAATGAGCAGTTCTTC. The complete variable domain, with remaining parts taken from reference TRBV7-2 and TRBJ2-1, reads GAGVSQSPSNKVTEKGKDVELRCDPISGHTALYWYRQSLGQGLEFLIYFQGNSAPDKSGLPSDRFSAERTGGSVSTLTIQRTQQEDSAVYLCASTLGRSRDRGANEQFFGPGTRLTVL.

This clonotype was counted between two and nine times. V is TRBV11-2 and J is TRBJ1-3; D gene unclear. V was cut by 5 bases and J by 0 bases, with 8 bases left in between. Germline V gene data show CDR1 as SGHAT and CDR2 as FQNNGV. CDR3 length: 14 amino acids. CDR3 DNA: TGTGCCAGCAGCCGAGGCGTCTCTGGAAACACCATATATTTT. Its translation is CASSRGVSGNTIYF. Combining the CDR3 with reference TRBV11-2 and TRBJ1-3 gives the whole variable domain EAGVAQSPRYKIIEKRQSVAFWCNPISGHATLYWYQQILGQGPKLLIQFQNNGVVDDSQLPKDRFSAERLKGVDSTLKIQPAKLEDSAVYLCASSRGVSGNTIYFGEGSWLTVV.

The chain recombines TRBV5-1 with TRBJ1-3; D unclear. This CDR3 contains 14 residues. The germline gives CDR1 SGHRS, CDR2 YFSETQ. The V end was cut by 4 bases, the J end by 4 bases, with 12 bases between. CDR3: CASSGDGAGNTIYF. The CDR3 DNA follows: TGCGCCAGCAGCGGAGACGGAGCGGGAAACACCATATATTTT. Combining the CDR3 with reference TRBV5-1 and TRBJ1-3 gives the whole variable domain KAGVTQTPRYLIKTRGQQVTLSCSPISGHRSVSWYQQTPGQGLQFLFEYFSETQRNKGNFPGRFSGRQFSNSRSEMNVSTLELGDSALYLCASSGDGAGNTIYFGEGSWLTVV.

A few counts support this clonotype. The CDR3 protein is CASSQDREIQFF. The CDR3 DNA reads as TGTGCCAGCAGCCAAGATCGGGAAATTCAGTTCTTC. The rearrangement uses TRBV4-2 and TRBJ2-1; TRBD2 might be the D (5 bases). The CDR3 totals 12 residues. Germline V gene lookup returns CDR1 LGHNA and CDR2 YNFKEQ. Trimming took off 0 bases at V and 13 bases at J, with 10 bases between the two ends.

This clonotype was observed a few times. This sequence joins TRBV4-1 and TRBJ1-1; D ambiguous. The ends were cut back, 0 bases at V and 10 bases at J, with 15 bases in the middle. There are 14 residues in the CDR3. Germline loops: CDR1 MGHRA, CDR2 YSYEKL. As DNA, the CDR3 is TGCGCCAGCAGCCAAGAAAATTTCCCTAAGAGAGCTTTCTTT. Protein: CASSQENFPKRAFF.

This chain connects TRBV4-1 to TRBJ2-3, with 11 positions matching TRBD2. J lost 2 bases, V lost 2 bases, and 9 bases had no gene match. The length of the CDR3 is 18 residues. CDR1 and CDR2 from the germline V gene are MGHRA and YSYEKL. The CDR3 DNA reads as TGCGCCAGCAGCCAACCCCGACTAGCGGGACGACCCACAGATACGCAGTATTTT. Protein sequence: CASSQPRLAGRPTDTQYF.

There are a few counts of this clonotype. The CDR3 nucleotides are TGCAGTGCTAGGGCCACAGGGAAAGATACGCAGTATTTT. Amino acids: CSARATGKDTQYF. This chain links TRBV20-1 with TRBJ2-3; D might be TRBD1 (6 bases). Germline V gives CDR1 DFQATT, CDR2 SNEGSKA (reference sequence). V lost 3 bases to trimming and J lost 5 bases, with 12 bases between them. The CDR3 runs to 13 residues.

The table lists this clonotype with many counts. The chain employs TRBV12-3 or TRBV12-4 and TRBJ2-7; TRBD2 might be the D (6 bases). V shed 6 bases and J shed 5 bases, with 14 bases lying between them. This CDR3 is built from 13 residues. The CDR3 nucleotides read TGTGCCAGCAGACGGGACTCCCAGCACGAGCAGTACTTC. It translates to CASRRDSQHEQYF.

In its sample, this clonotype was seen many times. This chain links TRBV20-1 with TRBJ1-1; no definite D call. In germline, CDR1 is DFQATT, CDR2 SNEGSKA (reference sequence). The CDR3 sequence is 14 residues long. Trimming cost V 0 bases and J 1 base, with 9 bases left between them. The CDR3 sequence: CSAREGLENTEAFF. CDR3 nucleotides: TGCAGTGCTAGAGAAGGGTTGGAGAACACTGAAGCTTTCTTT.

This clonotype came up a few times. The DNA of the CDR3 is TGTGCCAGCAGTTACGCCCGGAACACTGAAGCTTTCTTT. This sequence encodes CASSYARNTEAFF. This chain links TRBV6-5 with TRBJ1-1; no reliable D call. The CDR3 has 13 amino acids. CDR1 is MNHEY, CDR2 SVGAGI, per germline. Trimming removed 2 bases at V and 1 base at J, with 5 bases between.

In DNA form, the CDR3 reads TGCGCCAGCAGCTTGGATAATAGCGGGTACAATGAGCAGTTCTTC. It translates to CASSLDNSGYNEQFF. The chain has TRBV5-1 and TRBJ2-1; 7 positions match TRBD2. With V trimmed by 0 bases and J by 4 bases, 4 bases remained unmatched. The CDR3 contains 15 residues. Germline assignment: CDR1 SGHRS and CDR2 YFSETQ.

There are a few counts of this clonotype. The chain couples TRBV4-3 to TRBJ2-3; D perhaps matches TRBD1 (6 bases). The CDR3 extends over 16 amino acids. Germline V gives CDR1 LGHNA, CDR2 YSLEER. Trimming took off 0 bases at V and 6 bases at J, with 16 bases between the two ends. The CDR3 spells CASSQDLLGAGDTQYF. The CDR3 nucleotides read TGCGCCAGCAGCCAAGACCTGTTGGGGGCTGGGGATACGCAGTATTTT.

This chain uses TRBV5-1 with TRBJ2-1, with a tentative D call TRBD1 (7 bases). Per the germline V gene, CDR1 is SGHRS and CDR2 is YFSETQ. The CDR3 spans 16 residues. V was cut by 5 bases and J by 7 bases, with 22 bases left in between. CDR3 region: CASSNRGGYTRNEQFF. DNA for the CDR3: TGCGCCAGCAGTAACAGGGGAGGCTACACTAGGAATGAGCAGTTCTTC.

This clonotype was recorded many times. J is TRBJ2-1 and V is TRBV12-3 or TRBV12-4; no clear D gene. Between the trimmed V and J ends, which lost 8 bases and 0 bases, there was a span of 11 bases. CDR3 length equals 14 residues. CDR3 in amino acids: CASVTSSSYNEQFF. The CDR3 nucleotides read TGTGCCAGCGTCACCTCTAGCTCCTACAATGAGCAGTTCTTC.